This TCR beta chain was documented in a study of glioma-infiltrating T cells. Using RNA template, CDR3s of TCR alpha and beta were amplified with iRepertoire arm-PCR. TCRdb recomputed calls from the multiplex PCR reads with MiXCR, one row per CDR3 protein. The sample holds roughly 120,000 distinct CDR3 sequences, more than 20% seen once. This clonotype came up a few times. The antigen is not known. V lost 5 bases and J 7 bases, leaving 11 bases between the germline ends. The CDR3 has 12 residues. Findings and limits, study-wide: Gliomas, especially low-grade, showed above-expected tissue-blood divergence; non-neoplastic patients showed below. Very few CDR3 sequences were shared between tissue and blood.

The receptor comes from a human donor with low-grade glioma or glioblastoma, undergoing nonglioma brain surgery, or in good health (not recorded which). The material sequenced was glioma tissue, nonneoplastic brain tissue, or PBMCs (not recorded which). J is TRBJ1-1 and V is TRBV12-3 or TRBV12-4; D perhaps matches TRBD1 (5 bases). Written as DNA, the CDR3 is TGTGCCAGCAGTAGACAGATATTTGAAGCTTTCTTT. Its translation is CASSRQIFEAFF.